These T cell receptor beta chains were read from a single sample in a study of liver allograft versus peripheral blood T cells. In TCRdb, the reads were re-called with MiXCR into one record per CDR3 protein. The table has 13,000 or so distinct CDR3 sequences, around a sixth seen once. These receptor sequences come from a human patient who had a liver transplant. Certain T cells may be donor cells from the graft. Both conserved end residues are part of each CDR3. Each record gives: V gene, clone size, J gene, D gene, CDR3 protein, CDR3 DNA. D genes are given only for firm matches. Clone size is stated in some rows and not others, as once, few, many or a class when expanded.

TRBV6-6	many	TRBJ2-3	TRBD2	CASIQTSGRAVGTDTQYF	TGTGCCAGCATCCAGACTAGCGGGAGGGCCGTGGGCACAGATACGCAGTATTTT
TRBV6-5	medium-sized	TRBJ1-2	.	CASNSGDYYGYTF	TGTGCCAGCAACTCAGGGGACTACTATGGCTACACCTTC
TRBV6-2/TRBV6-3	medium-sized	TRBJ2-6	TRBD1	CASTAGTGFSGANVLTF	TGTGCCAGCACCGCCGGGACAGGCTTCTCTGGGGCCAACGTCCTGACTTTC
TRBV13	few	TRBJ2-7	.	CASSRRPYEQYF	TGTGCCAGCAGCCGAAGACCCTACGAGCAGTACTTC
TRBV20-1	.	TRBJ2-2	TRBD1	CSAEGDRVTGELFF	TGCAGTGCTGAGGGGGACAGGGTTACCGGGGAGCTGTTTTTT
TRBV6-1	medium-sized	TRBJ1-6	.	CASSESAGWDSPLHF	TGTGCCAGCAGTGAATCGGCAGGGTGGGATTCACCCCTCCACTTT
TRBV9	.	TRBJ2-3	.	CASSVGPRGPRSTDTQYF	TGTGCCAGCAGCGTAGGGCCCCGGGGGCCTCGAAGCACAGATACGCAGTATTTT
TRBV18	medium-sized	TRBJ1-4	.	CASSPPGGHEKLFF	TGTGCCAGCTCACCACCAGGGGGGCATGAAAAACTGTTTTTT
TRBV30	.	TRBJ2-1	.	CAWSPQGFNEQFF	TGTGCCTGGAGTCCACAGGGTTTCAATGAGCAGTTCTTC
TRBV18	medium-sized	TRBJ1-4	.	CASSHTDEKLFF	TGTGCCAGCTCCCACACCGATGAAAAACTGTTTTTT
TRBV25-1	many	TRBJ1-2	.	CASSEVYLSYGYTF	TGTGCCAGCAGTGAAGTTTATTTATCCTATGGCTACACCTTC
TRBV11-2	few	TRBJ2-6	.	CASSLGNSGANVLTF	TGTGCCAGCAGCTTAGGAAACTCTGGGGCCAACGTCCTGACTTTC
TRBV3-1	few	TRBJ1-1	.	CASRDNGGSTEAFF	TGTGCCAGCAGGGATAACGGAGGGAGCACTGAAGCTTTCTTT
TRBV29-1	.	TRBJ2-7	TRBD1	CSVSTGVSYEQYF	TGCAGCGTATCGACAGGGGTATCCTACGAGCAGTACTTC
TRBV6-2/TRBV6-3	medium-sized	TRBJ2-1	TRBD2	CASKREGYNEQFF	TGTGCCAGCAAGCGGGAGGGTTACAATGAGCAGTTCTTC
TRBV19	.	TRBJ2-7	TRBD1	CASSIEGAGTTYEQYF	TGTGCCAGTAGTATCGAGGGGGCAGGAACCACCTACGAGCAGTACTTC
TRBV10-2	once	TRBJ2-5	.	CASSEWDAGAQETQYF	TGCGCCAGCAGTGAGTGGGACGCGGGGGCCCAAGAGACCCAGTACTTC
TRBV19	medium-sized	TRBJ1-3	TRBD1	CASSPPSPGQGNSGNTIYF	TGTGCCAGTAGCCCCCCCTCGCCGGGACAGGGGAACTCTGGAAACACCATATATTTT
TRBV6-6	.	TRBJ1-1	.	CASSYLLGMNTEAFF	TGTGCCAGCAGTTACCTTTTGGGAATGAACACTGAAGCTTTCTTT
TRBV30	medium-sized	TRBJ1-2	.	CAWTTPPSSLYGYTF	TGTGCCTGGACCACCCCCCCATCCTCCCTCTATGGCTACACCTTC
TRBV24-1	few	TRBJ2-2	.	CATSENTGELFF	TGTGCCACCAGTGAGAACACCGGGGAGCTGTTTTTT
TRBV19	many	TRBJ1-5	.	CASSGPVQGREPQHF	TGTGCCAGTAGTGGCCCGGTACAGGGTAGGGAGCCCCAGCATTTT
TRBV29-1	many	TRBJ1-1	.	CSGQVNTEAFF	TGCAGCGGACAGGTGAACACTGAAGCTTTCTTT
TRBV28	many	TRBJ2-2	TRBD2	CASSRWELAGGPGELFF	TGTGCCAGCAGCAGATGGGAACTAGCGGGGGGGCCCGGGGAGCTGTTTTTT
TRBV7-9	many	TRBJ2-7	TRBD2	CASSGKTSGSLPYEQYF	TGTGCCAGCAGCGGAAAGACTAGCGGGAGTCTCCCCTACGAGCAGTACTTC
TRBV6-1	medium-sized	TRBJ2-7	.	CASSPPLQGGTYEQYF	TGTGCCAGCAGTCCACCCCTCCAGGGGGGAACCTACGAGCAGTACTTC
TRBV9	.	TRBJ2-7	TRBD1	CASSPRQGGSYEQYF	TGTGCCAGCAGCCCCCGACAGGGGGGGTCCTACGAGCAGTACTTC
TRBV28	many	TRBJ2-1	.	CASSITTGLGQFF	TGTGCCAGCAGTATCACAACAGGGTTGGGCCAGTTCTTC
TRBV20-1	.	TRBJ2-7	.	CSARDTGTQGSLSYEQYF	TGCAGTGCTAGAGATACCGGGACTCAGGGCTCCTTATCCTACGAGCAGTACTTC
TRBV29-1	medium-sized	TRBJ2-7	.	CSVKETASYEQYF	TGCAGCGTTAAAGAGACGGCCTCCTACGAGCAGTACTTC
TRBV13	.	TRBJ2-4	TRBD2	CASSLTLAGDSLAKNIQYF	TGTGCCAGCAGCTTAACGCTAGCGGGGGATTCGTTAGCCAAAAACATTCAGTACTTC
TRBV24-1	medium-sized	TRBJ2-3	.	CATSDRAGQGITDTQYF	TGTGCCACCAGTGATCGAGCCGGGCAGGGGATCACAGATACGCAGTATTTT
TRBV6-2/TRBV6-3	medium-sized	TRBJ2-7	.	CASSSIRSYEQYF	TGTGCCAGCAGCTCGATTCGGTCCTACGAGCAGTACTTC
TRBV20-1	.	TRBJ1-1	.	CSARQGRRENTEAFF	TGCAGTGCTAGACAGGGGCGGCGGGAGAACACTGAAGCTTTCTTT